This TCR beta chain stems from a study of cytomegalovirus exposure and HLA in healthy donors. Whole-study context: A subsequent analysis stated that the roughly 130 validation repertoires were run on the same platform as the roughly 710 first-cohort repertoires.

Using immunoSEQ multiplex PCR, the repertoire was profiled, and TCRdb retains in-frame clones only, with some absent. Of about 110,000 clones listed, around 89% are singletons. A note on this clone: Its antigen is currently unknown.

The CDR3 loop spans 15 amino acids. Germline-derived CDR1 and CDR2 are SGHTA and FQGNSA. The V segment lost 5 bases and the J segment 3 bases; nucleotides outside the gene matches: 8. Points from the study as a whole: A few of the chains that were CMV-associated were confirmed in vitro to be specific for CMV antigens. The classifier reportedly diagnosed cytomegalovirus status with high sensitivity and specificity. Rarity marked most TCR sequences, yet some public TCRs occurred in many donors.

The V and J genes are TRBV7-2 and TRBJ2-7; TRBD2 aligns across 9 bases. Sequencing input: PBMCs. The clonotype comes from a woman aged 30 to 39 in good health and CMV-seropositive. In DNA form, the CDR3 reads TGTGCCAGCAGCCCCGGTAGTAGCGGGAGCTACGAGCAGTACTTC. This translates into CASSPGSSGSYEQYF.